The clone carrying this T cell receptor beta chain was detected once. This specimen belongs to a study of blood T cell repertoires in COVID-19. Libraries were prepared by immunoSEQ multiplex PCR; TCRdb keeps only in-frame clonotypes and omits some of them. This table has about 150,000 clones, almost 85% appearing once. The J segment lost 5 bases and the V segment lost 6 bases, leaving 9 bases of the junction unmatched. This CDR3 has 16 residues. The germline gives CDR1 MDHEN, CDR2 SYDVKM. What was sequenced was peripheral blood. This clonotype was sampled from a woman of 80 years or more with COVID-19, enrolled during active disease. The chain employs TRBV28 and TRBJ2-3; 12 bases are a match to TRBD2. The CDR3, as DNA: TGTGCCAGCAGCTCCCTACTAGCGGGAGGCGGAGATACGCAGTATTTT. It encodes CASSSLLAGGGDTQYF.